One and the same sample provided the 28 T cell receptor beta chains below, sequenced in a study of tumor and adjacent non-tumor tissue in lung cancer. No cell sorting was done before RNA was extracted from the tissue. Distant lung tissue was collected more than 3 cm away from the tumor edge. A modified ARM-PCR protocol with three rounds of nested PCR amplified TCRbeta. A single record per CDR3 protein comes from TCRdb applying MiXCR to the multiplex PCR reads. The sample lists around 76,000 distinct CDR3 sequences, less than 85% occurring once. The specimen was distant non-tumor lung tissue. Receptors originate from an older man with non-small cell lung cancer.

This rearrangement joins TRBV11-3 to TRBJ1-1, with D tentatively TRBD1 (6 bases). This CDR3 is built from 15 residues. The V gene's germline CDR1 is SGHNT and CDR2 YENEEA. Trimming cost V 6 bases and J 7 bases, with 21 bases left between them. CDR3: CASSPATAWDNEAFF. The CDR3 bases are TGTGCCAGCAGTCCCGCCACCGCATGGGACAATGAAGCTTTCTTT.

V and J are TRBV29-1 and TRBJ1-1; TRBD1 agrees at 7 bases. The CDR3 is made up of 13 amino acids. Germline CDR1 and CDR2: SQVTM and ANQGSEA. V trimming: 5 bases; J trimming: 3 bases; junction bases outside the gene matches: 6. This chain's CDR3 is CSVWYRGYTEAFF. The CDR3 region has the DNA TGCAGCGTTTGGTACAGGGGATACACTGAAGCTTTCTTT.

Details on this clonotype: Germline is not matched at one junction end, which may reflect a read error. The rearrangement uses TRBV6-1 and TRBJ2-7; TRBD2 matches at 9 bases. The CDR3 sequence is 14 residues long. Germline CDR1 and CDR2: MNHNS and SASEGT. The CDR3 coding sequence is TGTGCCAGCAGTACGACTAGCGGCTACTACGACCAGTACTTC. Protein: CASSTTSGYYDQYF.

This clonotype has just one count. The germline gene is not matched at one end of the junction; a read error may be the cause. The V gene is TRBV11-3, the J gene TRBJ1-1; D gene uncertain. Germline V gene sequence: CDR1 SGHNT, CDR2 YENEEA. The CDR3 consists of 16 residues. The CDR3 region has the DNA TGTACCAGCAGTTTCCGGTACAGAACCCTGAACACTGAAGTTTTCTTT. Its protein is CTSSFRYRTLNTEVFF.

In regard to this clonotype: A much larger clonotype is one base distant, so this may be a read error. The CDR3 spells CASSSVNSPLHF. The CDR3 DNA is TGCGCCAGCAGTTCTGTGAATTCACCCCTCCACTTT. The chain recombines TRBV10-1 with TRBJ1-6; D is unresolved. The CDR3 spans 12 residues. In germline, CDR1 is WNHNN, CDR2 SYGVQD (reference sequence). V dropped 5 bases and J dropped 7 bases, with 6 bases sitting between them.

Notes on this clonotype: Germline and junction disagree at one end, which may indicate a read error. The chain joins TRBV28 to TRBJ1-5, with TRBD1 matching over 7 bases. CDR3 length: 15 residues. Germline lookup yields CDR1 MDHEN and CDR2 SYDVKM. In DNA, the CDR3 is TGTGCCAGCACCGAAAGGGGCAGGGGGAATCAGTCCCAGCATTTT. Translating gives CASTERGRGNQSQHF.

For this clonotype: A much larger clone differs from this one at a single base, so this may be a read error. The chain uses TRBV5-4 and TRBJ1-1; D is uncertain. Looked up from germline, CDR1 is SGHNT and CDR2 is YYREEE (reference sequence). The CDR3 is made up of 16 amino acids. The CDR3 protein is CAGSPTLSSMNTEAFF. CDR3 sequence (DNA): TGTGCCGGCAGCCCGACCCTCAGTTCTATGAACACTGAAGCTTTCTTT. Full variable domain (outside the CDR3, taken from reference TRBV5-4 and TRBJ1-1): ETGVTQSPTHLIKTRGQQVTLRCSSQSGHNTVSWYQQALGQGPQFIFQYYREEENGRGNFPPRFSGLQFPNYSSELNVNALELDDSALYLCAGSPTLSSMNTEAFFGQGTRLTVV.

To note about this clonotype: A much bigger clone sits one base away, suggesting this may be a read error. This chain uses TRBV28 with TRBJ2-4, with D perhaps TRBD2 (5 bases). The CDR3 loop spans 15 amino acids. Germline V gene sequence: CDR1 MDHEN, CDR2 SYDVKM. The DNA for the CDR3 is TGTGCCAGCAGTCACTTTCCTCTAGCCGAAAACATTCAGTACTTC. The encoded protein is CASSHFPLAENIQYF.

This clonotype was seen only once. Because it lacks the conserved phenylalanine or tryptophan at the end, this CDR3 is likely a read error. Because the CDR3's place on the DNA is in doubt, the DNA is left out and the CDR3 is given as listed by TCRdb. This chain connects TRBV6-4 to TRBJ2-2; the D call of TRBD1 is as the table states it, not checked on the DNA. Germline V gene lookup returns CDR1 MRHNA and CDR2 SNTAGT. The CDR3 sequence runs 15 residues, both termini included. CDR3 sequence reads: CASNKDSLNTGELFY.

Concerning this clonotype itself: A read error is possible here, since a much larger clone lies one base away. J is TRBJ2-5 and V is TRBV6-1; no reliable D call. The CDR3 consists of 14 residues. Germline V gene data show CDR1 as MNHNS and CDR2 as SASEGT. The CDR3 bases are TGTGCCAGCAGTGAAGATTTAGTAATGGAGACCCGGTACTTC. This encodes CASSEDLVMETRYF.

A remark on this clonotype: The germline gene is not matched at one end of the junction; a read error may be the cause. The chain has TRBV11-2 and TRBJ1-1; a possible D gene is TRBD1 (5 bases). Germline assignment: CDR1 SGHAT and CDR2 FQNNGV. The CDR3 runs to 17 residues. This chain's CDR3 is CATSLRGRDKWNTESFF. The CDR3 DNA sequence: TGTGCCACCAGCTTACGGGGGAGGGATAAATGGAATACTGAATCTTTCTTT.

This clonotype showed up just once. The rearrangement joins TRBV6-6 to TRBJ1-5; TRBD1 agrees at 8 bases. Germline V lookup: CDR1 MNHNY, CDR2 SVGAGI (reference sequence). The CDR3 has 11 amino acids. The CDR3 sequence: CISSQDRVTHF. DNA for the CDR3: TGTATCAGCAGTCAGGACAGGGTTACGCATTTT.

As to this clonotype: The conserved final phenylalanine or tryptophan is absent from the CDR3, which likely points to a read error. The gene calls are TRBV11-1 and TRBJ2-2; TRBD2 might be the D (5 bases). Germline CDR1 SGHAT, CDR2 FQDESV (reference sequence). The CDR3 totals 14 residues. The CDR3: CASSLTWNTGELFY. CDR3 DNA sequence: TGTGCCAGCAGCTTGACTTGGAACACCGGGGAACTGTTTTAT.

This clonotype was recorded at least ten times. Written as DNA, the CDR3 is TGTGCCAGAAACATGGGAGATGGCTACACCTTC. This sequence encodes CARNMGDGYTF. This sequence joins TRBV12-3 or TRBV12-4 and TRBJ1-2; D is unresolved. CDR3 length: 11 residues. V lost 9 bases and J 6 bases, leaving 11 bases between the germline ends.

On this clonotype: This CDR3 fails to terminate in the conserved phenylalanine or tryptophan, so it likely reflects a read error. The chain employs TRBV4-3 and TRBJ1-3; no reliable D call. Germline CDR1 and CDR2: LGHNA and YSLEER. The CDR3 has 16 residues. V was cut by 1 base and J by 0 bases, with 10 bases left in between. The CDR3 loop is CASSQATTISGNTIYL. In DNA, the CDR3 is TGCGCCAGCAGCCAAGCTACCACGATCTCTGGAAACACCATATATCTT.

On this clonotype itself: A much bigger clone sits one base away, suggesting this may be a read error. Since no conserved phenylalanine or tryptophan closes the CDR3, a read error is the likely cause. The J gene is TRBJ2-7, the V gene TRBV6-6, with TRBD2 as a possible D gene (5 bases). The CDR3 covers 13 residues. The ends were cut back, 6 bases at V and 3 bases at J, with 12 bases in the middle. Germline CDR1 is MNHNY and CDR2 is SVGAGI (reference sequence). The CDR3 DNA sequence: TGTGCCAGCAGGGAGGCCATTTACTACGAGCAGTACCTC. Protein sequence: CASREAIYYEQYL.

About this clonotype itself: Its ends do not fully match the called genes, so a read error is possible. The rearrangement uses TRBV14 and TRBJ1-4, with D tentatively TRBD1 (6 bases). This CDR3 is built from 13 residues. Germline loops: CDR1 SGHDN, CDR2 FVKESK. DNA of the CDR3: TGTCCCAGCATAACGACAGGAAGCGAAAAACTGTTTTTT. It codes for CPSITTGSEKLFF.

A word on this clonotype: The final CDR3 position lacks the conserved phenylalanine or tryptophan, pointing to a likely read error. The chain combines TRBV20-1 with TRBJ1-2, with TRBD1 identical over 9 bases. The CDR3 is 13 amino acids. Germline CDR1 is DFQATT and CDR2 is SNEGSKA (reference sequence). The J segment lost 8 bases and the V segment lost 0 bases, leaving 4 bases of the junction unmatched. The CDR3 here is CSAREGTGYGYTL. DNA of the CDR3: TGCAGTGCTAGAGAGGGGACAGGGTACGGCTACACCTTA.

The CDR3 DNA sequence: TGTGCTAGTGATCTTACCGCTGGCAGTCAGCCCCAGTATTTT. Translation: CASDLTAGSQPQYF. The chain joins TRBV12-5 to TRBJ1-5; D ambiguous. The J call may be incorrect, as the DNA end agrees better with TRBJ2-3. The CDR3 spans 14 residues. Germline CDR1 LGHNT, CDR2 FRNRAP.

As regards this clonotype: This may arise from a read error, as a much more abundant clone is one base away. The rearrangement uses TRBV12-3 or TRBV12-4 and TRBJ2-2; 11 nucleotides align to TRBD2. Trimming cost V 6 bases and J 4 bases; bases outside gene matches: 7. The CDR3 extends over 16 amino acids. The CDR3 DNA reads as TGTGCCAGCAGCTCTTTTAGCGGGAGGGGCACCGGGGAGCTGTTTTTT. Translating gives CASSSFSGRGTGELFF.

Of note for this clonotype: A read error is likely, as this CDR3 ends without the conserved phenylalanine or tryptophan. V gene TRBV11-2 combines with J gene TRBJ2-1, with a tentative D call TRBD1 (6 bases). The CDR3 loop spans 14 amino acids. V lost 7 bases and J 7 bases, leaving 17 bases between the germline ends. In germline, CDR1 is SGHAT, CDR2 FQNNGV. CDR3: CASNESLGGNEQFY. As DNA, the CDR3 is TGTGCCAGCAACGAGTCGTTAGGGGGAAATGAGCAGTTCTAC.

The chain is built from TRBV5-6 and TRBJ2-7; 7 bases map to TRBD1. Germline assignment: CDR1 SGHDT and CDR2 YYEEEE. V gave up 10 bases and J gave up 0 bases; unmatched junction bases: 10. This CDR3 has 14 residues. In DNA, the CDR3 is TGTGCCGGCAACTGGGGACAGAGCTCCTACGAGCAGTACTTC. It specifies CAGNWGQSSYEQYF.

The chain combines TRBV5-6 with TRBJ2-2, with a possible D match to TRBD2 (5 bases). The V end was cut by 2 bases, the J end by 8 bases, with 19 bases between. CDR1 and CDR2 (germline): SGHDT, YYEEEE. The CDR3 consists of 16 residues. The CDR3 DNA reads TGTGCCAGCAGCTTTGGAAACGGGAACTCAGGTGGGGAGCTGTTTTTT. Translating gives CASSFGNGNSGGELFF.

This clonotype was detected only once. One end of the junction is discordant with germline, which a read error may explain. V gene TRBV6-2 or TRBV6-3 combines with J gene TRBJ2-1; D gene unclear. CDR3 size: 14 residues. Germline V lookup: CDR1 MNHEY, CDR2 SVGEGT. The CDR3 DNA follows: TGTGCCAGCAGTTACGGTCAAGAGTACAATGAGCAGTTATTC. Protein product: CASSYGQEYNEQLF.

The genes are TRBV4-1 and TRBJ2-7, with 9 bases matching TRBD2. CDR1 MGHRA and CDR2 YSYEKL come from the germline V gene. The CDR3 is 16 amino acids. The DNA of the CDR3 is TGCGCTAACAGCCGGACAGTAGCGGGAGAGGGGGAGGAGCAGTACTTC. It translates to CANSRTVAGEGEEQYF.

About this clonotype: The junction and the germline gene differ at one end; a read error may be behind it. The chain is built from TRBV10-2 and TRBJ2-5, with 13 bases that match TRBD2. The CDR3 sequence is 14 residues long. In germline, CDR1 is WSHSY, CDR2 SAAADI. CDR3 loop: CASRGTSGEETRYF. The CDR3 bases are TGCGCCAGTAGGGGGACTAGCGGGGAAGAGACCCGGTACTTC.

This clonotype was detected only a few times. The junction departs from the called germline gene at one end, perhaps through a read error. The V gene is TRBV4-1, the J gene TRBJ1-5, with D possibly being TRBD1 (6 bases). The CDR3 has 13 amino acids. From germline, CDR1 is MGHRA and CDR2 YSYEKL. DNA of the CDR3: TGTGCCAGCATCCAAGCGGACAGACGGCCCCAGCATTTT. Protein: CASIQADRRPQHF.

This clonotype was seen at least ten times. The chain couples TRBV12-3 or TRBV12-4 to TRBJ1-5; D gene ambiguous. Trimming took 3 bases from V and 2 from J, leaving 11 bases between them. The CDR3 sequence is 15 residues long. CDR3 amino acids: CASSFEGMGNQPQHF. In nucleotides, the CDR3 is TGTGCCAGCAGTTTTGAGGGAATGGGCAATCAGCCCCAGCATTTT.